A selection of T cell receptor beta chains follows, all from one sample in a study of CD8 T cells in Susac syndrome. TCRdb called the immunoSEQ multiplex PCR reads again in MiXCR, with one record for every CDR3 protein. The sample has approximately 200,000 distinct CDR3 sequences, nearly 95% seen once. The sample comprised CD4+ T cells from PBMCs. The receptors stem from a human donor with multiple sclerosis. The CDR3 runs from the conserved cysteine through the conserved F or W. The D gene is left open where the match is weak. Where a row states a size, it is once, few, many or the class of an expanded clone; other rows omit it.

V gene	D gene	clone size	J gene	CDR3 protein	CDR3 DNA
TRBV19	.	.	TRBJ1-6	CASSPRRSPLHF	TGTGCCAGTAGCCCTCGGCGTTCACCCCTCCACTTT
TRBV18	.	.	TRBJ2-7	CASSSRGQSSYEQYF	TGTGCCAGCTCCTCAAGGGGTCAGAGCTCCTACGAGCAGTACTTC
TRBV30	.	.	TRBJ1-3	CAWSTGTGNTIYF	TGTGCCTGGAGTACAGGGACTGGAAACACCATATATTTT
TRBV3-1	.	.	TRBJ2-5	CASSHETQYF	TGTGCCAGCAGTCACGAGACCCAGTACTTC
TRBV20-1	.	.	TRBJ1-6	CSASSGSYNSPLHF	TGCAGTGCTAGTTCTGGCTCCTATAATTCACCCCTCCACTTT
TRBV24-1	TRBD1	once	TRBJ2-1	CATGTAFYNEQFF	TGTGCCACCGGGACAGCCTTTTACAATGAGCAGTTCTTC
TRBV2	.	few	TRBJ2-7	CASSIAYEQYF	TGTGCCAGCAGTATCGCCTACGAGCAGTACTTC
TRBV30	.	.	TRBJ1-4	CAWSGGEKLFF	TGTGCCTGGAGTGGGGGAGAAAAACTGTTTTTT
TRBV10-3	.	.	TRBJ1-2	CAITEWGFGYTF	TGTGCCATCACTGAATGGGGTTTTGGCTACACCTTC
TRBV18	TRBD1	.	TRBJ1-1	CASSKGQTEAFF	TGTGCCAGCTCAAAGGGACAGACTGAAGCTTTCTTT
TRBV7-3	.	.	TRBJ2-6	CASSLTPYSGANVLTF	TGTGCCAGCAGCTTAACTCCGTACTCTGGGGCCAACGTCCTGACTTTC
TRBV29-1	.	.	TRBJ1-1	CSVAPPGTNTEAFF	TGCAGCGTTGCCCCTCCCGGGACGAACACTGAAGCTTTCTTT
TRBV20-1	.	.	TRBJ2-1	CSARPPGYNEQFF	TGCAGTGCTAGACCCCCGGGCTACAATGAGCAGTTCTTC
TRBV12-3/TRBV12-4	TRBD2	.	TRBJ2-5	CASSLAGGRALETQYF	TGTGCCAGCAGTTTAGCAGGCGGGAGGGCCTTAGAGACCCAGTACTTC
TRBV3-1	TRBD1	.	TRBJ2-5	CASSQEDRAETQYF	TGTGCCAGCAGCCAAGAAGACAGGGCAGAGACCCAGTACTTC
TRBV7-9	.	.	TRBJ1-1	CASSLLGRGTEAFF	TGTGCCAGCAGCTTACTAGGCAGGGGCACTGAAGCTTTCTTT
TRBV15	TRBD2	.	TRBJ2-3	CATRRGGGTDTQYF	TGTGCCACCCGGCGCGGGGGAGGCACAGATACGCAGTATTTT
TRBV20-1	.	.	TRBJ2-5	CSAPDRTTSGETQYF	TGCAGTGCCCCGGACAGGACTACATCGGGAGAGACCCAGTACTTC
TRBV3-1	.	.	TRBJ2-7	CASSSRAGNEQYF	TGTGCCAGCAGCTCCCGGGCAGGGAACGAGCAGTACTTC
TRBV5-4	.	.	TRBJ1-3	CASSLAADSGNTIYF	TGTGCCAGCAGCTTGGCCGCGGATTCTGGAAACACCATATATTTT
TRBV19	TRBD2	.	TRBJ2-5	CASSMSTSGSMAETQYF	TGTGCCAGTAGTATGTCAACTAGCGGGAGCATGGCAGAGACCCAGTACTTC
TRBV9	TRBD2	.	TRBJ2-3	CASSVLAASDTQYF	TGTGCCAGCAGCGTACTAGCGGCCTCGGATACGCAGTATTTT
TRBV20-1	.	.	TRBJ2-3	CSANQDTDTQYF	TGCAGTGCTAATCAAGACACAGATACGCAGTATTTT
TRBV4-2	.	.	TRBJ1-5	CASSQIREGIHNQPQHF	TGTGCCAGCAGCCAAATAAGGGAGGGGATTCACAATCAGCCCCAGCATTTT
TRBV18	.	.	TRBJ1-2	CASSPAGLDGYTF	TGTGCCAGCTCACCAGCCGGGTTGGACGGCTACACCTTC
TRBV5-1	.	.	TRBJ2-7	CASSLGQGGEQYF	TGCGCCAGCAGCTTAGGGCAGGGGGGCGAGCAGTACTTC
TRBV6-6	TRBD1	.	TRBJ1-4	CASTTGTGTRLFF	TGTGCCAGCACAACCGGGACAGGGACTAGGCTGTTTTTT
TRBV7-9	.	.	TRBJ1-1	CASSLPTRNTEAFF	TGTGCCAGCAGCCTCCCAACCAGGAACACTGAAGCTTTCTTT
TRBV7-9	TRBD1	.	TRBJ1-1	CASGERGTGNTEAFF	TGTGCCAGCGGCGAAAGGGGGACAGGGAACACTGAAGCTTTCTTT
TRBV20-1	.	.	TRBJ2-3	CSTPGQLWDTQYF	TGCAGTACTCCAGGACAACTATGGGATACGCAGTATTTT
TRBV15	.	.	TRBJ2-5	CATSRGGQETQYF	TGTGCCACCAGCAGAGGCGGACAAGAGACCCAGTACTTC
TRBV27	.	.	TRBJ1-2	CASHPILKGDYYGYTF	TGTGCCAGCCATCCCATTCTTAAAGGGGACTACTATGGCTACACCTTC
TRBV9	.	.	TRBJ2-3	CASSWGLPPTDTQYF	TGTGCCAGCAGCTGGGGACTTCCTCCCACAGATACGCAGTATTTT
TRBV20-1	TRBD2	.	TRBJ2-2	CSAGTSGMTGELFF	TGCAGTGCTGGGACTAGCGGGATGACCGGGGAGCTGTTTTTT
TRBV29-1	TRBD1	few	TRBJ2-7	CSVGQGSYEQYF	TGCAGCGTCGGACAGGGGAGCTACGAGCAGTACTTC
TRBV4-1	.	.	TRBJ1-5	CASSQQGQPQHF	TGCGCCAGCAGCCAGCAGGGCCAGCCCCAGCATTTT
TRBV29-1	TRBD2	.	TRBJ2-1	CSASGSGDGEQFF	TGCAGCGCAAGCGGGAGCGGGGACGGTGAGCAGTTCTTC
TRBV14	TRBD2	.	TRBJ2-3	CASQKLAGGTQYF	TGTGCCAGCCAAAAACTAGCGGGCGGTACGCAGTATTTT
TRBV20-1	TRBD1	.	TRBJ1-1	CSARPPLTGGKYTEAFF	TGCAGTGCTAGACCTCCCTTGACAGGGGGAAAGTACACTGAAGCTTTCTTT
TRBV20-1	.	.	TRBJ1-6	CSARQGWNSPLHF	TGCAGTGCGAGGCAGGGCTGGAATTCACCCCTCCACTTT
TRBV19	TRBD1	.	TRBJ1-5	CASSIEGQGSNQPQHF	TGTGCCAGTAGTATAGAGGGACAGGGGAGCAATCAGCCCCAGCATTTT
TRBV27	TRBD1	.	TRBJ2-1	CASSPAYRGVRYEQFF	TGTGCCAGCAGTCCAGCCTACAGGGGGGTTCGGTATGAGCAGTTCTTC
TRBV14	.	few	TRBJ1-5	CASSQGRQPQHF	TGTGCCAGCAGCCAAGGTCGACAGCCCCAGCATTTT
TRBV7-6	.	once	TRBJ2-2	CASSLGQGHYTGELFF	TGTGCCAGCAGCTTAGGTCAGGGGCATTACACCGGGGAGCTGTTTTTT
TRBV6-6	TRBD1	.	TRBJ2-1	CASTLGQGDNEQFF	TGTGCCAGCACTCTAGGGCAGGGGGACAATGAGCAGTTCTTC
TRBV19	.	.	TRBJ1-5	CASSMRRASGNQPQHF	TGTGCCAGTAGTATGAGAAGGGCGTCGGGCAATCAGCCCCAGCATTTT
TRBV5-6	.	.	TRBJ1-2	CASSLGAAFYGYTF	TGTGCCAGCAGCTTGGGGGCAGCATTCTATGGCTACACCTTC
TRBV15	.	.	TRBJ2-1	CATRLSERTKHSSYNEQFF	TGTGCCACCCGTTTAAGCGAGAGAACAAAGCATAGCTCCTACAATGAGCAGTTCTTC
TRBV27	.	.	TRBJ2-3	CASSARADTQYF	TGTGCCAGCAGTGCACGCGCGGATACGCAGTATTTT
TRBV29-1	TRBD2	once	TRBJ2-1	CSVTLAGGLDEQFF	TGCAGCGTGACCCTGGCGGGGGGCCTCGATGAGCAGTTCTTC